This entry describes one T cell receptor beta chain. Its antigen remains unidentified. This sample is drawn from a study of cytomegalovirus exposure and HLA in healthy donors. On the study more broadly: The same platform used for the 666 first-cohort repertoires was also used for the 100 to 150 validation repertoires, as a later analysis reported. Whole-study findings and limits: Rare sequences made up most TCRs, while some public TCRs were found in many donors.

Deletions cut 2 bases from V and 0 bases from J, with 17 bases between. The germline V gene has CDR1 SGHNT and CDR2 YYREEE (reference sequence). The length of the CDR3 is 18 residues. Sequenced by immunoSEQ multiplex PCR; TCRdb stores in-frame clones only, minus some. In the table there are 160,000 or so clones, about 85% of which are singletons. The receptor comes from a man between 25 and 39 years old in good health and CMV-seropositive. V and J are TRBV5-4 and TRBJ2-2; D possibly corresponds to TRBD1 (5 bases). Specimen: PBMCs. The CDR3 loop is CASSLDLTAPANTGELFF. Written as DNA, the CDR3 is TGTGCCAGCAGCTTAGATCTGACAGCTCCCGCGAACACCGGGGAGCTGTTTTTT. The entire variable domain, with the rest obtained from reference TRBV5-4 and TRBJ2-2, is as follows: ETGVTQSPTHLIKTRGQQVTLRCSSQSGHNTVSWYQQALGQGPQFIFQYYREEENGRGNFPPRFSGLQFPNYSSELNVNALELDDSALYLCASSLDLTAPANTGELFFGEGSRLTVL.